This T cell receptor beta chain derives from a study of blood T cell repertoires in COVID-19. Between the trimmed V and J ends, which lost 6 bases and 4 bases, there was a span of 13 bases. Germline V gives CDR1 MNHEY, CDR2 SVGAGI. The CDR3 sequence is 14 residues long. Original methodology: Amplification with reference gene primers provided the estimates of nucleated cell counts. The repertoire was sequenced with immunoSEQ multiplex PCR; TCRdb's copy has only in-frame clones and lacks some. The DNA gave D and trimming, while V, J and clone size come from that table. The sample shows 310,000 or so clones, approximately 86% of them seen only once.

This TCR came from a woman aged 45-59 years who had recovered from COVID-19. The source material was peripheral blood. The gene calls are TRBV6-5 and TRBJ1-5; D perhaps matches TRBD1 (6 bases). CDR3 sequence reads: CASRPTGMNQPQHF. In nucleotides, the CDR3 is TGTGCCAGCAGACCAACAGGGATGAATCAGCCCCAGCATTTT.